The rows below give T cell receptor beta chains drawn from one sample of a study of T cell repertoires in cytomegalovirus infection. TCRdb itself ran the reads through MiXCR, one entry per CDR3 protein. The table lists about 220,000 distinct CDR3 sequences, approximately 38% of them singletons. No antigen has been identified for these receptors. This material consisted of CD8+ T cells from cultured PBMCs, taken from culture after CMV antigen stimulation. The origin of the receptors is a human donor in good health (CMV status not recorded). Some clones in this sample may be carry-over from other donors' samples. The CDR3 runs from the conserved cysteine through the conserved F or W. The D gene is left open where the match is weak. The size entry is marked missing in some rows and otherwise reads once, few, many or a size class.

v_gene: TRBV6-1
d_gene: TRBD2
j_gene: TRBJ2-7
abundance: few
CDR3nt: TGTGCCAGCAGTGAAATTGAGACTAGCGGGAGAACCTACGAGCAGTACTTC
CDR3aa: CASSEIETSGRTYEQYF

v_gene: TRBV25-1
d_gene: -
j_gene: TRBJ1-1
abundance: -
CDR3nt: TGTGCCAGCAGTGAATATAGCTTGATGCTGGAGTTT
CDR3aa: CASSEYSLMLEF

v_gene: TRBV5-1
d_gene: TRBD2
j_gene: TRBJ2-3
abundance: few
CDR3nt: TGCGCCAGCAGCTTGAGCGGGACTAGCGGGAGTGGGACAGATACGCAGTATTTT
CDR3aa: CASSLSGTSGSGTDTQYF

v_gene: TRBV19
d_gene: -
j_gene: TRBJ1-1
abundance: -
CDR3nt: TGTGCCAGTAGTATTTCGCGGGACGAGACTTTCTTT
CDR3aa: CASSISRDETFF

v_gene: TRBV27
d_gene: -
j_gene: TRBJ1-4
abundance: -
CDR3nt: TGTGCCAGCAGTTTATCCCCGGGGACACTGGAAGTGGCTAATGAAAAACTGTTTTTT
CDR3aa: CASSLSPGTLEVANEKLFF

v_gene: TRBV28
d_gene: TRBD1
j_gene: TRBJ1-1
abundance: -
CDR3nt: TGTGCCAGCAGTCCTCGGACAGGGGGCGCGAGGAACACTGAAGCTTTCTTT
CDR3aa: CASSPRTGGARNTEAFF

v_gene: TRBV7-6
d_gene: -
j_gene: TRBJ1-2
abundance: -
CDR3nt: TGTGCCAGCAGCCCCTGGACAGTTCCGGGGTATGGCTACACCTTC
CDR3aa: CASSPWTVPGYGYTF

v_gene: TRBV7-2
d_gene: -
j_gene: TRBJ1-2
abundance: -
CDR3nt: TGTGCCAGCAGCTTAGAGGTTACAGGGAACTATGGCTACACCTTC
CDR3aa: CASSLEVTGNYGYTF

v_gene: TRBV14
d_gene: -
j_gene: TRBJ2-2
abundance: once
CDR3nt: TGTGCCAGCGGAGGATCGTGGGACGGGACCGGGGAGCTGTTTTTT
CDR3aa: CASGGSWDGTGELFF

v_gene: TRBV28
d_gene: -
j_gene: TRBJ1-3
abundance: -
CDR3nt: TGTGCCAGCAGATCTCTCGAGAATTACTCTGGAAACACCATATATTTT
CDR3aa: CASRSLENYSGNTIYF

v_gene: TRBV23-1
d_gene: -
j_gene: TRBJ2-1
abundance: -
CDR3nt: TGCGCCAGCAGTCCCCTCCGGTACAATGAGCAGTTCTTC
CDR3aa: CASSPLRYNEQFF

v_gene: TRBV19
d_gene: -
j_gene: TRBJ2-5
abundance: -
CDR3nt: TGTGCCAGTAGCCCAGTCGGCAGACAAACCCAAGAGACCCAGTACTTC
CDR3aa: CASSPVGRQTQETQYF

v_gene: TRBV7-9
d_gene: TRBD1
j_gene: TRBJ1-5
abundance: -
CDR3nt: TGTGCCAGCAGCCCCTCACAGGGGAGCAATCAGCCCCAGCATTTT
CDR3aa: CASSPSQGSNQPQHF

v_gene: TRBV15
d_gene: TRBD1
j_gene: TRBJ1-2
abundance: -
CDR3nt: TGTGCCACCAGCAGAGAAAGGGGGCATAACTATGGCTACACCTTC
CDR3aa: CATSRERGHNYGYTF

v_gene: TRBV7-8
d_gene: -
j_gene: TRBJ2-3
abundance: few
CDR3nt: TGTGCCAGCAGCGCCGTTTCAGATACGCAGTATTTT
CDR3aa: CASSAVSDTQYF

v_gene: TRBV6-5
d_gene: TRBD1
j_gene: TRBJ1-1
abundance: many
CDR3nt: TGTGCCAGCAGTTACACTGGGACAGGGGGCACTGAAGCTTTCTTT
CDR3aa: CASSYTGTGGTEAFF

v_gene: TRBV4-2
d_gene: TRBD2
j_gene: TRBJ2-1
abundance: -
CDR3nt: TGTGCCAGCAAGCCGGGGACTAGCGGGGGGAGCTCCTACAATGAGCAGTTCTTC
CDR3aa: CASKPGTSGGSSYNEQFF

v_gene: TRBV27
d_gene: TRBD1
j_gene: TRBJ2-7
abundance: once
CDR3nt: TGTGCCAGCAGTAGGCCAGGGGGCATCCACGAGCAGTACTTC
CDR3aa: CASSRPGGIHEQYF

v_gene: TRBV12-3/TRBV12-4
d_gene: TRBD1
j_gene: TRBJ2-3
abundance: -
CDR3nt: TGTGCCAGCAGTTTGACAGGGCCCACAGATACGCAGTATTTT
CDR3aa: CASSLTGPTDTQYF

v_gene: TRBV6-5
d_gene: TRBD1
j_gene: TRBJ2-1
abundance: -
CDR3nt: TGTGCCAGCAGTTACTCAAGGGGGCCATACAATGAGCAGTTCTTC
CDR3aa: CASSYSRGPYNEQFF

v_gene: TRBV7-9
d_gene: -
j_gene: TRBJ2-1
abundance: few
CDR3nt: TGTGCCAGCAGCCCCAGGAGCGCCCGTTACAATGAGCAGTTCTTC
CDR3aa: CASSPRSARYNEQFF

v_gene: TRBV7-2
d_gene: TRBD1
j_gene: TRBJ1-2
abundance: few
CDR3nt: TGTGCCAGCAACTCATTCGGGACAGGGGGCGGCTACACCTTC
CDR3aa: CASNSFGTGGGYTF

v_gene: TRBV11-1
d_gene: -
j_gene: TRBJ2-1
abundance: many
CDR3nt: TGTGCCAGCAGCTTAGCGCAGCTACCCATAACTAATGAGCAGTTCTTC
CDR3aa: CASSLAQLPITNEQFF

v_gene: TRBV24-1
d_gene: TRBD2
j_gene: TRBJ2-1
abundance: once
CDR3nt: TGTGCCACCAGTGACACCGGGACTAGCGGGGGACGGAGCTCCTACAATGAGCAGTTCTTC
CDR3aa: CATSDTGTSGGRSSYNEQFF

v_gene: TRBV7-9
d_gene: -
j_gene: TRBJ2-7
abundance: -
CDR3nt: TGTGCCAGCACCCTCCCAGGGGCGTCCTACGAGCAGTACTTC
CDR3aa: CASTLPGASYEQYF

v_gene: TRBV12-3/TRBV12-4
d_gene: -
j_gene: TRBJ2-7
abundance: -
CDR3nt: TGTGCCAGCACTGTCATGGGGGAGCAGTACTTC
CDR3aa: CASTVMGEQYF

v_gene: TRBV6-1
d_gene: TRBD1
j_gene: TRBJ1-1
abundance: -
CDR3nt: TGTGCCAGCAGCCGGACAGGGGGTACGAACACTGAAGCTTTCTTT
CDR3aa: CASSRTGGTNTEAFF

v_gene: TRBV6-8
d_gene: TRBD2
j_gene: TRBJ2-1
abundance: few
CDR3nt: TGTGCCAGCAGTTACCAAGCGGGAGGGCCGAGTGAGCAGTTCTTC
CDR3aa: CASSYQAGGPSEQFF

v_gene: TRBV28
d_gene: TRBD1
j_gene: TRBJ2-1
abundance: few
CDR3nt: TGTGCCAGCAGCGCCCGGGACAGGGGACATGAGCAGTTCTTC
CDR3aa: CASSARDRGHEQFF

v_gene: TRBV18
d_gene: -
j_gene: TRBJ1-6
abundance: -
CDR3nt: TGTGCCAGCTCGACTATAGGGGTTAGAGATTCACCCCTCCACTTT
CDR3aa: CASSTIGVRDSPLHF

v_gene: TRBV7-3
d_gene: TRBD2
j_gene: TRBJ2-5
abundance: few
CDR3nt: TGTGCCAGCGCCACCGGGACTAGCGGACAAGAGACCCAGTACTTC
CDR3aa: CASATGTSGQETQYF

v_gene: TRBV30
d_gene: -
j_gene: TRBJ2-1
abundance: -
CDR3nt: TGTGCCTGGAGTGTAGAGGACTACAATGAGCAGTTCTTC
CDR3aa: CAWSVEDYNEQFF

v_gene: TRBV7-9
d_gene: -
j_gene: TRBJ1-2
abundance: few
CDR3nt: TGTGCCAGCAGCCCCGCTGAGGGTGGCTACACCTTC
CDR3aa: CASSPAEGGYTF

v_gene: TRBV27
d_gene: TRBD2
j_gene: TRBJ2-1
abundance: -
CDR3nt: TGTGCCAGCAGCGCACATAGCGGGAGTTGGTTGGATGAGCAGTTCTTC
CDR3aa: CASSAHSGSWLDEQFF

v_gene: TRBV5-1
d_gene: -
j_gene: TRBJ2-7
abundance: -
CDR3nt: TGCGCCAGCAGCTTGGGGGCGGAAACCTACGAGCAGTACTTC
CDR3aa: CASSLGAETYEQYF

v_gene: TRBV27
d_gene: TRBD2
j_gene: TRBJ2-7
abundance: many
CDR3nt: TGTGCCAGCAGCCGGGGGGGCGAGCAGTACTTC
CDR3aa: CASSRGGEQYF

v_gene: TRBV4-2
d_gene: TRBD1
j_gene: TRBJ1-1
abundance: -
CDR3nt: TGTGCCAGCAGCCCGCGGAGGGGGCTAACTGAAGCTTTCTTT
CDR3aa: CASSPRRGLTEAFF

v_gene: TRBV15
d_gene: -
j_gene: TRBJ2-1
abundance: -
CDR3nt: TGTGCCACCAGCGAGACTATTGCCGCGAATGAGCAGTTCTTC
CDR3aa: CATSETIAANEQFF

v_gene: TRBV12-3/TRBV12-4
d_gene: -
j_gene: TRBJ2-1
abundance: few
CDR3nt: TGTGCCAGCAGTCCCGGGACCCCCTACAATGAGCAGTTCTTC
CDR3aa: CASSPGTPYNEQFF

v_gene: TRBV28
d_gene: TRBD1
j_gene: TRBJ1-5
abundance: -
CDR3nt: TGTGCCAGCAGTTTCGACAGGGGGAAAATCTATAGCAATCAGCCCCAGCATTTT
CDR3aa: CASSFDRGKIYSNQPQHF

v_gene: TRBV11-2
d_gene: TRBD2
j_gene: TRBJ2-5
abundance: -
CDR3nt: TGTGCCAGCAGCTTAGGGGGCACTAGCGGGAGGGCCAAAGAGACCCAGTACTTC
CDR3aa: CASSLGGTSGRAKETQYF

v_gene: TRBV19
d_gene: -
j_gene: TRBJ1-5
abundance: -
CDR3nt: TGTGCCAGTAGCACCACACAGGGTCCCTATCAGCCCCAGCATTTT
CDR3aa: CASSTTQGPYQPQHF

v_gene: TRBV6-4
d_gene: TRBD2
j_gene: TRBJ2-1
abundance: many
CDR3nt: TGTGCCAGCAGTGACGCTAGCGGGGGCGAGCAGTTCTTC
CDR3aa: CASSDASGGEQFF

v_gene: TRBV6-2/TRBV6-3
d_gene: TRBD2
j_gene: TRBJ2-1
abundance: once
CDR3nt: TGTGCCAGCAGTTACAATAGACGGGAGGGCCCCTACAATGAGCAGTTCTTC
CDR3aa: CASSYNRREGPYNEQFF

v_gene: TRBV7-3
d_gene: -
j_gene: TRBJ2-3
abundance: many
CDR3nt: TGTGCCAGCAGTCTACTGGGGAGCACAGATACGCAGTATTTT
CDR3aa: CASSLLGSTDTQYF

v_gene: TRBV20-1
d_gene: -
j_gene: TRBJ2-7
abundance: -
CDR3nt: TGCAGTGCAAGGCCATTGGCTGTCCCTTCCTACGAGCAGTACTTC
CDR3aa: CSARPLAVPSYEQYF

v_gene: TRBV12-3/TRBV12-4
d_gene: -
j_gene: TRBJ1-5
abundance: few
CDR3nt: TGTGCCAGCAGTATCGGGGCCCGAGGTCAGCCCCAGCATTTT
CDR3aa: CASSIGARGQPQHF

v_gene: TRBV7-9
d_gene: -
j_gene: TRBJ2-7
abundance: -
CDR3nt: TGTGCCAGCAGCTCCCGGGACGACCCCTACGAGCAGTACTTC
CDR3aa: CASSSRDDPYEQYF

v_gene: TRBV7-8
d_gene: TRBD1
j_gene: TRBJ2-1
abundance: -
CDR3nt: TGTGCCAGCAGCTCGTCCGACGACAGGGGCCGCAAGTTCTTC
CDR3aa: CASSSSDDRGRKFF

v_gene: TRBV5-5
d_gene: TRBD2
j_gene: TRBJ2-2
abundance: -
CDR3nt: TGTGCCAGCAGCGACGATCTAGCGGGTTCCCGGATCGGGGAGCTGTTTTTT
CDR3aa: CASSDDLAGSRIGELFF

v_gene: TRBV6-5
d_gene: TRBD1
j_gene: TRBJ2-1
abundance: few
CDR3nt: TGTGCCAGCAGTTATTCGGGACAGGGCAATGAGCAGTTCTTC
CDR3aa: CASSYSGQGNEQFF

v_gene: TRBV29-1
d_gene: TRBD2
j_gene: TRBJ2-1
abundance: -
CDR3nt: TGCAGCGTTGTCCTCCGTAGCGGGAGGGATCGGGGGGGCGCCTACAATGAGCAGTTCTTC
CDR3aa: CSVVLRSGRDRGGAYNEQFF

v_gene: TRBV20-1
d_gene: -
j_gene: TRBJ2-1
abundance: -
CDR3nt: TGCAGTGCAAGATCAGGGGAGATCTACAATGAGCAGTTCTTC
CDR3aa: CSARSGEIYNEQFF